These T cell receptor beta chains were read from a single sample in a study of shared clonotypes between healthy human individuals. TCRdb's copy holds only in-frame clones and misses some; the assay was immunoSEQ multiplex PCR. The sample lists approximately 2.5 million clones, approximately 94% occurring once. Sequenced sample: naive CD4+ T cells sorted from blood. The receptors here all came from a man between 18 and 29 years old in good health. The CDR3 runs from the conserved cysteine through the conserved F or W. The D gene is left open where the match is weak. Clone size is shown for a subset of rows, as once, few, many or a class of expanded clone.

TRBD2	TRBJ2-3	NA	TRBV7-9	TGTGCCAGCAGCTCGGGACTAGCGGGCCCCACAGATACGCAGTATTTT	CASSSGLAGPTDTQYF
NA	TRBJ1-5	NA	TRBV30	TGTGCCTGGAGTGTCGACACCTATAGCAATCAGCCCCAGCATTTT	CAWSVDTYSNQPQHF
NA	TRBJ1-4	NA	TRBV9	TGTGCCAGCAGCGTAGGGAAAGCAGGGGCGGTCGCAACTAATGAAAAACTGTTTTTT	CASSVGKAGAVATNEKLFF
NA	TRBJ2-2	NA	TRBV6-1	TGTGCCAGCAAAGTGTCTAGCGTCGGGGAGCTGTTTTTT	CASKVSSVGELFF
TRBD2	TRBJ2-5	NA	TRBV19	TGTGCCAGTAGTAGAGCTTCGGCGGGGGGGCTAAGAGAGACCCAGTACTTC	CASSRASAGGLRETQYF
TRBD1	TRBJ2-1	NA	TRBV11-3	TGTGCCAGCAGCTTAAGACAGGGGGGTTACAATGAGCAGTTCTTC	CASSLRQGGYNEQFF
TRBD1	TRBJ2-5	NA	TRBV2	TGTGCCAGCAGCGGGACAGGGGTGGAGACCCAGTACTTC	CASSGTGVETQYF
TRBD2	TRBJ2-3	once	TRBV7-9	TGTGCCAGCAGCTTTGGGCTAGCGGGAGGAGATGGAGATACGCAGTATTTT	CASSFGLAGGDGDTQYF
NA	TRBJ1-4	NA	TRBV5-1	TGCGCCAGCAGCTCTCTCGAGGCCCTTACTTTAGGGGAAAAACTGTTTTTT	CASSSLEALTLGEKLFF
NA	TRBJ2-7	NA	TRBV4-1	TGCGCCAGCAGCCAAGCAACGGGGGAGTCCTACGAGCAGTACTTC	CASSQATGESYEQYF
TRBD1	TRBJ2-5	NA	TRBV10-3	TGTGCCATCAGCAGGGGACAGGGGCAAGAGACCCAGTACTTC	CAISRGQGQETQYF
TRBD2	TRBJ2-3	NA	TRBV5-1	TGCGCCAGCAGCCTGACTAGCGGGGGAGTACCTAGCACAGATACGCAGTATTTT	CASSLTSGGVPSTDTQYF
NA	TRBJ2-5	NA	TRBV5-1	TGCGCCAGCAGCGGCGACCCGGCCCAAGAGACCCAGTACTTC	CASSGDPAQETQYF
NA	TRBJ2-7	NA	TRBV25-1	TGTGCCAGCAGACGAGGAGAGTTCTCCTACGAGCAGTACTTC	CASRRGEFSYEQYF
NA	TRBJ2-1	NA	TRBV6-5	TGTGCCAGCAGTTACGCCAGGGTCGGCTACAATGAGCAGTTCTTC	CASSYARVGYNEQFF
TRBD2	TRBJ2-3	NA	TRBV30	TGTGCCTGGAGGCAAGCCGGGACTATGACGACTACGCAGTATTTT	CAWRQAGTMTTTQYF
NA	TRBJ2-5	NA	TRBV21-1	TGTGCCAGCAGCAAAGACGACAGGGGGAGGTGGCAAGAGACCCAGTACTTC	CASSKDDRGRWQETQYF
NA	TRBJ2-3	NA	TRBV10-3	TGTGCCATCGCCCGGACTACGGGCATAGATACGCAGTATTTT	CAIARTTGIDTQYF
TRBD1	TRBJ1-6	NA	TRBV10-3	TGTGCCACCACACAAGGGACAGCCACTAATTCACCCCTCCACTTT	CATTQGTATNSPLHF
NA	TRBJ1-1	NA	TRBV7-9	TGTGCCAGCAGCTTTGGTTATACAGGTGGGAACACTGAAGCTTTCTTT	CASSFGYTGGNTEAFF
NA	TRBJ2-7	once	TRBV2	TGTGCCAGCACCCTATTGGCGTCAGTCAACGAGCAGTACTTC	CASTLLASVNEQYF
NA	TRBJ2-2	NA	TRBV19	TGTGCCAGTGCTCCGTGGGGCGTGCACACCGGGGAGCTGTTTTTT	CASAPWGVHTGELFF
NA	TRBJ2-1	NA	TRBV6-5	TGTGCCAGCAGTTACTCTACCGGACTTTACAATGAGCAGTTCTTC	CASSYSTGLYNEQFF
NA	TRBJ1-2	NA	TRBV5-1	TGCGCCAGCAGGGCAGCGGGCTATGGCTACACCTTC	CASRAAGYGYTF